These 25 T cell receptor beta chains originate from one sample sequenced in a study of blood T cell repertoires in COVID-19. This table comes from immunoSEQ multiplex PCR, and its TCRdb copy is limited to in-frame clones, with some not included. The data contain 200,000 to 300,000 clones, around nine tenths of them singletons. The specimen was PBMCs or T cells enriched from blood (not recorded which). The receptors shown here come from a woman aged 18-29 years who had recovered from COVID-19.

The chain employs TRBV7-9 and TRBJ2-4; a weak D match, TRBD2 (6 bases). The V gene lost 5 bases and the J gene lost 0 bases, with 14 bases spanning the gap. The CDR3 contains 16 residues. Germline CDR1 reads SEHNR; CDR2 reads FQNEAQ (reference sequence). CDR3 DNA: TGTGCCAGCAGCCCCTCGGTCGGGAGAGCCAAAAACATTCAGTACTTC. Translated: CASSPSVGRAKNIQYF.

Only one count was recorded for this clone. This chain joins TRBV9 and TRBJ1-2; possible D gene TRBD1, 6 bases. V dropped 4 bases and J dropped 4 bases, with 11 bases sitting between them. The CDR3 is made up of 13 amino acids. Per germline, CDR1 SGDLS and CDR2 YYNGEE. The DNA of the CDR3 is TGTGCCAGCAGCCCAACAGGGACCTATGGCTACACCTTC. This translates into CASSPTGTYGYTF.

The rearrangement uses TRBV6-2 or TRBV6-3 and TRBJ1-1; no firm D call. The germline gives CDR1 MNHEY, CDR2 SVGEGT. The CDR3 spans 12 residues. V dropped 2 bases and J dropped 11 bases, with 12 bases sitting between them. The CDR3 nucleotides are TGTGCCAGCAGTTACGCAACATTATGGGCTTTCTTT. Translated: CASSYATLWAFF.

This clone occurred once. V usage is TRBV2 and J usage is TRBJ1-1, with a possible D match to TRBD1 (5 bases). Trimming removed 6 bases at V and 5 bases at J, with 22 bases between. Germline V gene data show CDR1 as SNHLY and CDR2 as FYNNEI. The CDR3 extends over 16 amino acids. CDR3 nucleotides: TGTGCCAGCAGCCATGGAGGGACGGAGGGAAGAACTGAAGCTTTCTTT. Its translation: CASSHGGTEGRTEAFF.

The CDR3 DNA follows: TGCGCCAGCAGCTTTACTAGCGGTCACAATGAGCAGTTCTTC. Translation: CASSFTSGHNEQFF. This chain connects TRBV5-1 to TRBJ2-1, with 8 bases fitting TRBD2. Trimming at V came to 2 bases and at J to 5 bases, leaving 3 bases not matched to a gene. Per germline, CDR1 SGHRS and CDR2 YFSETQ. The CDR3 extends over 14 amino acids.

The V gene is TRBV13, the J gene TRBJ2-5, with 10 bases identical to TRBD2. The germline CDR1 and CDR2 sequences are PRHDT and FYEKMQ (reference sequence). Unmatched junction bases numbered 2, after V lost 1 base and J lost 3 bases. The length of the CDR3 is 15 residues. The CDR3 loop reads CASSLDGTSEETQYF. The CDR3 DNA is TGTGCCAGCAGCTTAGATGGGACTAGCGAAGAGACCCAGTACTTC. Based on the CDR3 plus reference TRBV13 and TRBJ2-5, the full variable domain is AAGVIQSPRHLIKEKRETATLKCYPIPRHDTVYWYQQGPGQDPQFLISFYEKMQSDKGSIPDRFSAQQFSDYHSELNMSSLELGDSALYFCASSLDGTSEETQYFGPGTRLLVL.

CDR3 in amino acids: CASSLLSREALWGANVLTF. CDR3 nucleotides: TGTGCCAGCAGTTTACTCAGCAGGGAGGCTCTGTGGGGGGCCAACGTCCTGACTTTC. The chain carries TRBV27 and TRBJ2-6, with a tentative D call TRBD2 (6 bases). The germline V gene encodes CDR1 MNHEY and CDR2 SMNVEV (reference sequence). V was cut by 2 bases and J by 4 bases, with 21 bases left in between. CDR3 length: 19 amino acids. Drawing the rest from reference TRBV27 and TRBJ2-6, the complete variable domain is EAQVTQNPRYLITVTGKKLTVTCSQNMNHEYMSWYRQDPGLGLRQIYYSMNVEVTDKGDVPEGYKVSRKEKRNFPLILESPSPNQTSLYFCASSLLSREALWGANVLTFGAGSRLTVL.

The genes are TRBV19 and TRBJ1-4, with 7 bases matching TRBD1. The CDR3 length is 15 residues. V lost 6 bases to trimming and J lost 5 bases; unmatched junction nucleotides: 9. Germline V lookup: CDR1 LNHDA, CDR2 SQIVND (reference sequence). CDR3 loop: CASSLNRGSNEKLFF. The CDR3 nucleotides are TGTGCCAGTAGCCTGAACAGGGGTTCAAATGAAAAACTGTTTTTT.

This rearrangement joins TRBV18 to TRBJ1-3, with 8 bases identical to TRBD1. The CDR3 totals 17 residues. Germline CDR1 KGHSH, CDR2 LQKENI. After removal of 3 bases from V and 1 base from J, the junction contained 8 bases not matched to a gene. The CDR3 DNA reads as TGTGCCAGCTCACCTACCCCGGGACAGGAGTCTGGAAACACCATATATTTT. Protein product: CASSPTPGQESGNTIYF.

V is TRBV3-1 (or the pseudogene TRBV3-2) and J is TRBJ2-6; possible D gene TRBD1, 6 bases. Per the germline V gene, CDR1 is LGHDT and CDR2 is YNNKEL (reference sequence). The CDR3 consists of 17 residues. V lost 8 bases to trimming and J lost 0 bases, with 17 bases between them. CDR3 DNA: TGTGCCAGCGTACTTCCAGGGGTCCTCTCTGGGGCCAACGTCCTGACTTTC. Its translation is CASVLPGVLSGANVLTF.

V usage is TRBV7-2 and J usage is TRBJ2-1, with 9 positions matching TRBD1. The CDR3 has 16 residues. The germline V gene has CDR1 SGHTA and CDR2 FQGNSA. Losses at the gene ends were 5 bases for V and 2 bases for J; bases not matched to a gene: 7. CDR3 sequence: CASSRPGQGPYNEQFF. The CDR3 region has the DNA TGTGCCAGCAGCCGTCCTGGACAGGGGCCCTACAATGAGCAGTTCTTC.

The sample holds one count of this clone. CDR3 protein: CASSLWAAGQETQYF. For the CDR3, the DNA is TGCGCCAGCAGCTTATGGGCGGCGGGGCAAGAGACCCAGTACTTC. The chain employs TRBV5-1 and TRBJ2-5; the D gene is possibly TRBD2 (6 bases). V shed 2 bases and J shed 2 bases, with 13 bases lying between them. Germline V gene data show CDR1 as SGHRS and CDR2 as YFSETQ. This CDR3 has 15 residues.

The count of this clone is one. This chain joins TRBV6-5 and TRBJ1-1; perhaps TRBD1 as D (5 bases). The CDR3 extends over 13 amino acids. The V end was cut by 8 bases, the J end by 4 bases, with 14 bases between. Germline loops: CDR1 MNHEY, CDR2 SVGAGI. The CDR3 reads CASGNIGGTEAFF. The CDR3 coding sequence is TGTGCCAGCGGGAATATCGGGGGCACTGAAGCTTTCTTT.

The V call is TRBV7-5, the J call TRBJ1-2; TRBD1, the table's D call, lacks a check against the DNA. TRBV7-5 is a listed pseudogene. This CDR3 region has 15 residues. The CDR3 loop is CVRRETGGGIYGYTF. CDR3 DNA: TGTGTCAGAAGGGAAACAGGGGGAGGGATCTATGGCTACACCTTC.

The chain joins TRBV7-2 to TRBJ1-6, with 8 nucleotides matching TRBD1. This CDR3 region has 14 residues. The germline V gene has CDR1 SGHTA and CDR2 FQGNSA. Trimming cost V 6 bases and J 9 bases; bases outside gene matches: 7. DNA for the CDR3: TGTGCCAGCAGAGTGACAGGGGACACTTCACCCCTCCACTTT. It yields the protein CASRVTGDTSPLHF.

V and J are TRBV10-3 and TRBJ1-1; D gene ambiguous. The germline V and J ends were trimmed by 3 bases and 3 bases, with 11 bases remaining between them. Germline V gives CDR1 ENHRY, CDR2 SYGVKD. The CDR3 loop spans 14 amino acids. Written as DNA, the CDR3 is TGTGCCATCAGTGATGGTGCGGGGTACACTGAAGCTTTCTTT. This gives the protein CAISDGAGYTEAFF.

The gene calls are TRBV29-1 and TRBJ2-7; TRBD1 aligns across 11 bases. The germline V gene has CDR1 SQVTM and CDR2 ANQGSEA. CDR3 length: 13 amino acids. With V trimmed by 7 bases and J by 5 bases, 7 bases remained unmatched. The CDR3 spells CSAKDRGLDEQYF. As DNA, the CDR3 is TGCAGCGCCAAGGACAGGGGGCTCGACGAGCAGTACTTC.

This clone has a single count. The chain carries TRBV28 and TRBJ2-1; D is unclear. Germline V gives CDR1 MDHEN, CDR2 SYDVKM. This CDR3 has 15 residues. Trimming stripped 2 bases from V and 5 bases from J, with 13 bases between. The CDR3 coding sequence is TGTGCCAGCAGTTTACATACAGCCCCGAACAATGAGCAGTTCTTC. It yields the protein CASSLHTAPNNEQFF.

The rearrangement joins TRBV2 to TRBJ1-1; 7 nucleotides line up with TRBD1. V trimming: 6 bases; J trimming: 3 bases; junction bases outside the gene matches: 10. Germline V lookup: CDR1 SNHLY, CDR2 FYNNEI. CDR3 length: 15 residues. The chain's CDR3 is CASSGPGQSDTEAFF. The CDR3 DNA reads TGTGCCAGCAGCGGGCCGGGACAGTCGGACACTGAAGCTTTCTTT.

The rearrangement uses TRBV30 and TRBJ2-1, with a possible D match to TRBD1 (6 bases). Germline assignment: CDR1 GTSNPN and CDR2 SVGIG (reference sequence). The CDR3 length is 16 residues. Trimming left V 3 bases short and J 5 bases short, with 20 bases between. This CDR3 reads CAWSGSPGERHNEQFF. CDR3 nucleotide sequence: TGTGCCTGGAGCGGGTCCCCAGGGGAGCGACACAATGAGCAGTTCTTC.

The rearrangement links TRBV7-2 to TRBJ2-4; weak D call: TRBD2 (5 bases). Germline loops: CDR1 SGHTA, CDR2 FQGNSA. There are 13 residues in the CDR3. Trimming removed 0 bases from V and 8 bases from J, with 8 bases in between. For the CDR3, the DNA is TGTGCCAGCAGCTTAGCAGGGCGGGACATTCAGTACTTC. This gives the protein CASSLAGRDIQYF.

A single count supports this clone. The chain links TRBV6-5 to TRBJ2-2, with 7 bases identical to TRBD2. From germline, CDR1 is MNHEY and CDR2 SVGAGI. The CDR3 consists of 16 residues. V shed 2 bases and J 1 base; nucleotides not matched to a gene: 4. CDR3 DNA sequence: TGTGCCAGCAGTTACAATCTAGCGGTGAACACCGGGGAGCTGTTTTTT. It is translated as CASSYNLAVNTGELFF.

This rearrangement joins TRBV15 to TRBJ1-5; 8 nucleotides line up with TRBD1. The CDR3 loop spans 14 amino acids. Germline CDR1 is LNHNV and CDR2 is YYDKDF (reference sequence). The junction had 8 bases not matched to a gene; V was cut back by 3 bases and J by 10 bases. CDR3 sequence: CATSSGDRPHPQHF. DNA for the CDR3: TGTGCCACCAGCAGCGGGGACAGGCCCCATCCCCAGCATTTT. Looking up the rest from reference TRBV15 and TRBJ1-5 gives the full variable domain: DAMVIQNPRYQVTQFGKPVTLSCSQTLNHNVMYWYQQKSSQAPKLLFHYYDKDFNNEADTPDNFQSRRPNTSFCFLDIRSPGLGDTAMYLCATSSGDRPHPQHFGDGTRLSIL.

This chain links TRBV4-3 with TRBJ2-6; weak D call: TRBD2 (5 bases). V lost 0 bases to trimming and J lost 0 bases, with 15 bases between them. Germline CDR1 reads LGHNA; CDR2 reads YSLEER. This CDR3 has 19 amino acids. CDR3 protein: CASSQDYRTVSSGANVLTF. Here the CDR3 DNA reads TGCGCCAGCAGCCAAGATTATAGGACTGTGAGCTCTGGGGCCAACGTCCTGACTTTC.

This chain uses TRBV6-1 with TRBJ1-5; D is uncertain. This CDR3 has 16 residues. V lost 4 bases and J 3 bases, leaving 16 bases between the germline ends. The V gene's germline CDR1 is MNHNS and CDR2 SASEGT. The CDR3 loop is CASSVQFGVINQPQHF. The CDR3 DNA follows: TGTGCCAGCAGTGTCCAATTCGGGGTCATCAATCAGCCCCAGCATTTT.